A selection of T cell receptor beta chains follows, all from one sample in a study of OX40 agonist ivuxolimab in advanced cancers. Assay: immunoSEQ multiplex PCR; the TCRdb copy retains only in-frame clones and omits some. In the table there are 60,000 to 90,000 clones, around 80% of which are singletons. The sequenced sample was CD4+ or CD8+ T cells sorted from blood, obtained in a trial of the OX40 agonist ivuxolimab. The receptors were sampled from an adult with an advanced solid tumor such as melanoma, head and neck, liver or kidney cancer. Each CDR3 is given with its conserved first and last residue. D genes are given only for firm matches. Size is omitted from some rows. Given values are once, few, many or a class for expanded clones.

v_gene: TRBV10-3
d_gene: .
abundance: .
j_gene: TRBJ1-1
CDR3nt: TGTGCCATCAGTGAGTCGACGGGGTCGGGCACTGAAGCTTTCTTT
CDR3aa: CAISESTGSGTEAFF

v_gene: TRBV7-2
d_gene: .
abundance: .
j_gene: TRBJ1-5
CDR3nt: TGTGCCAGCAGCTTAGGAGGGGGAGGCAATCAGCCCCAGCATTTT
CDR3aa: CASSLGGGGNQPQHF

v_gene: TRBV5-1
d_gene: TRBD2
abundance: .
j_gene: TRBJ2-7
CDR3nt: TGCGCCAGCACTCTGGGACTAGTTCCCTACGAGCAGTACTTC
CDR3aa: CASTLGLVPYEQYF

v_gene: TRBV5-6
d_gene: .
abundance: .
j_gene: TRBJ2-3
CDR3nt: TGTGCCAGCGACGACAGGAGCCCATCAGATACGCAGTATTTT
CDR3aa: CASDDRSPSDTQYF

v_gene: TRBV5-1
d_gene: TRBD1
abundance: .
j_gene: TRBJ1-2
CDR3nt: TGCGCCAGCAGCTTGGTTCAGGGGGCTGACGGCTACACCTTC
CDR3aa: CASSLVQGADGYTF

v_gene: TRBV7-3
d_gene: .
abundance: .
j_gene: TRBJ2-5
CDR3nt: TGTGCCAGCAGCTTAATGGAGGGGAAAGAGACCCAGTACTTC
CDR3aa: CASSLMEGKETQYF

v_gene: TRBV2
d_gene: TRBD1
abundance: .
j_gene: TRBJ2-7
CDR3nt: TGTGCCAGCAGTCCCGGACAGGGGATCTACGAGCAGTACTTC
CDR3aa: CASSPGQGIYEQYF

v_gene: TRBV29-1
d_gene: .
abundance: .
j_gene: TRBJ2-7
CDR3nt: TGCAGCGTCGCTCGGGCGCTTCGGTCAGGCGAGCAGTACTTC
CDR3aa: CSVARALRSGEQYF

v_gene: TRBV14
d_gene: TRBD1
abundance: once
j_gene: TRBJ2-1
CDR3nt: TGTGCCAGCCGACCTAACCGGGACAGGGGAGACAATGAGCAGTTCTTC
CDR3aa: CASRPNRDRGDNEQFF

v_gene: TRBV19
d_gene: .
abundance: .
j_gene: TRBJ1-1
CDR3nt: TGTGCCAGTAGTATAGGTGGAGGGACTGAAGCTTTCTTT
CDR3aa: CASSIGGGTEAFF

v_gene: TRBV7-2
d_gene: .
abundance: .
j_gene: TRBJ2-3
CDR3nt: TGTGCCAGCTGCCCGACGGGGGGCCGCTACACAGATACGCAGTATTTT
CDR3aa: CASCPTGGRYTDTQYF

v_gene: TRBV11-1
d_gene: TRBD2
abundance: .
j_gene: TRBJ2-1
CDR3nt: TGTGCCAGCAGCCCGGAGCGGGGGTCCTACAATGAGCAGTTCTTC
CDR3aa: CASSPERGSYNEQFF

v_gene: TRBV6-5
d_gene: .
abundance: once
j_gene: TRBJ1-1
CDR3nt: TGTGCCAGCACCCAGGGACGGATGAACACTGAAGCTTTCTTT
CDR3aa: CASTQGRMNTEAFF

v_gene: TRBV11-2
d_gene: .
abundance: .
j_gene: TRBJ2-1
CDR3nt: TGTGCCAGCCGCGTCCGTGGTCAGGGATCGGGTGAGCAGTTCTTC
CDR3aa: CASRVRGQGSGEQFF

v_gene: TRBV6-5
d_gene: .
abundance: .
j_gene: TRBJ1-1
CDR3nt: TGTGCCAGCAGTTCGGAGGGACGGGGGGACACTGAAGCTTTCTTT
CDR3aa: CASSSEGRGDTEAFF

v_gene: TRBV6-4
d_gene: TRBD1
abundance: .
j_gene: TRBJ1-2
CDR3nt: TGTGCCAGTTCGGGACAGGGGGTACGCGGCTACACCTTC
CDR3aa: CASSGQGVRGYTF

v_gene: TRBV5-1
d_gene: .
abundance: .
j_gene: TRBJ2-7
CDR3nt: TGCGCCAGCAGCCCCGGTCTCGGCAGGGTAGGGACCTACGAGCAGTACTTC
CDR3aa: CASSPGLGRVGTYEQYF

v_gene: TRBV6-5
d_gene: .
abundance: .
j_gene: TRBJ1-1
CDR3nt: TGTGCCAGCAGTCAGATATTGAACACTGAAGCTTTCTTT
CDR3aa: CASSQILNTEAFF

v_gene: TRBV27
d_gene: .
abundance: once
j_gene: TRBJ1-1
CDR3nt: TGTGCCAGCAGTTTGACGGGGGGTGGGACTCTGAACACTGAAGCTTTCTTT
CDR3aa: CASSLTGGGTLNTEAFF

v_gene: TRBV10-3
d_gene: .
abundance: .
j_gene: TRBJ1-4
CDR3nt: TGTGCCATTTCCCCCCAGGCAACTAATGAAAAACTGTTTTTT
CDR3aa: CAISPQATNEKLFF

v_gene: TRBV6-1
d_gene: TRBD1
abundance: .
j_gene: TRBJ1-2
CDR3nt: TGTGCCAGCAGAGGGACAGCGGAAATGAGGGGCTACACCTTC
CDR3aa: CASRGTAEMRGYTF

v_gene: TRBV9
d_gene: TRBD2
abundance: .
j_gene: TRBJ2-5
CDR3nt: TGTGCCAGCAGCGAAGCGGGGGGTTTCCAAGAGACCCAGTACTTC
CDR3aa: CASSEAGGFQETQYF

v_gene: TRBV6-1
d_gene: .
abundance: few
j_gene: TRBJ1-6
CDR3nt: TGTGCCAGCAGTGATAAGACAGGCCAATATAATTCACCCCTCCACTTT
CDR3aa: CASSDKTGQYNSPLHF

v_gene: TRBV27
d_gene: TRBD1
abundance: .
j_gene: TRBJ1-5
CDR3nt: TGTGCCAGCAGTCATACCCCGGGACAGTCGGCTCAGCCCCAGCATTTT
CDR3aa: CASSHTPGQSAQPQHF

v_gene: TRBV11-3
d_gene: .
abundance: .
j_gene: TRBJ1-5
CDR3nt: TGTGCCAGCAGCTTAGGGGGGTCCGATCGGCCCCAGCATTTT
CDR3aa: CASSLGGSDRPQHF

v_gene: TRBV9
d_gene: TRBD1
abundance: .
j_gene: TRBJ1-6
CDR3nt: TGTGCCAGCAGCATTGGGACAGTTAATTCACCCCTCCACTTT
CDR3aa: CASSIGTVNSPLHF

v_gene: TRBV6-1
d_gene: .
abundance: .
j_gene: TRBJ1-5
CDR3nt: TGTGCCAGCAGTGAAAGGGGACTCTTGCCCCAGCATTTT
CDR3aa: CASSERGLLPQHF

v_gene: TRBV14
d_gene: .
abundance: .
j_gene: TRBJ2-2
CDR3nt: TGTGCCAGCAGCCAAGGCAGATGGCTCACCGGGGAGCTGTTTTTT
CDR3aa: CASSQGRWLTGELFF

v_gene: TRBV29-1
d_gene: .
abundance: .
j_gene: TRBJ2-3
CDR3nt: TGCAGCGCTCCGACTCCCACAGATACGCAGTATTTT
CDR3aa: CSAPTPTDTQYF

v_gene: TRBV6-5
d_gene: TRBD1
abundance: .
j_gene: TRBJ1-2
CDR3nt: TGTGCCACCTCGCCGGGACAGGAAAACTATGGCTACACCTTC
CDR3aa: CATSPGQENYGYTF

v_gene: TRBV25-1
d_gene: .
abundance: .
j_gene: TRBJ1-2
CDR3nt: TGTGCCAGCAGTGGAAGACACGGTCAGGTCGTCTATGGCTACACCTTC
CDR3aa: CASSGRHGQVVYGYTF

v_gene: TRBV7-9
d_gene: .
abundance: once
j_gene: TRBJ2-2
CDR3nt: TGTGCCAGCAGCTCTGAGGGGAGCACCGGGGAGCTGTTTTTT
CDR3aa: CASSSEGSTGELFF

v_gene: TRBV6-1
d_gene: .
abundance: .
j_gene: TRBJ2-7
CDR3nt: TGTGCCAGCCGAGACGGCTACGAGCAGTACTTC
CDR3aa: CASRDGYEQYF

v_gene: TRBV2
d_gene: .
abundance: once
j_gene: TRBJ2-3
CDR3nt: TGTGCCAGCAGTGCACAGCTCACAGATACGCAGTATTTT
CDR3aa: CASSAQLTDTQYF

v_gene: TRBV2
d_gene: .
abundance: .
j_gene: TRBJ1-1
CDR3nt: TGTGCCAGCAGCGAAAGGGTGGCGAACACTGAAGCTTTCTTT
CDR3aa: CASSERVANTEAFF

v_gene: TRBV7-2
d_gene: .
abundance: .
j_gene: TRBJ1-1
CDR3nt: TGTGCCAGCAGCTTACAGGCAAACACTGAAGCTTTCTTT
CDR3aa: CASSLQANTEAFF

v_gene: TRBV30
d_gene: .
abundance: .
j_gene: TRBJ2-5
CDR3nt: TGTGCCTGGAGTGTACAGGGGGAGGGGACCCAGTACTTC
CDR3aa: CAWSVQGEGTQYF

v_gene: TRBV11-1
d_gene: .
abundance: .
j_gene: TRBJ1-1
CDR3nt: TGTGCCAGCAGCCTCATGGGAGGTACTGAAGCTTTCTTT
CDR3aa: CASSLMGGTEAFF

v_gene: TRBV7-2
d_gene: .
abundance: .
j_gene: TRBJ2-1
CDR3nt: TGTGCCAGCAGCGGCCGGGACACCCGGTTCTCCTACAATGAGCAGTTCTTC
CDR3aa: CASSGRDTRFSYNEQFF

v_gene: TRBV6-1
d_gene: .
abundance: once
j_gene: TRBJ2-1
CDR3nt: TGTGCCACCGGACGGACGGGGGAGCAGTTCTTC
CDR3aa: CATGRTGEQFF

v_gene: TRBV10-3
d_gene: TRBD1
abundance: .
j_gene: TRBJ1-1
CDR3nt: TGTGCCATCACGGCCAGGACAGGGGAAGTTGGGAACACTGAAGCTTTCTTT
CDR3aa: CAITARTGEVGNTEAFF

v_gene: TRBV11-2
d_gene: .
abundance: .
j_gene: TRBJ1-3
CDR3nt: TGTGCCAGCAGCTTGGCCGGCGGAAACACCATATATTTT
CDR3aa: CASSLAGGNTIYF

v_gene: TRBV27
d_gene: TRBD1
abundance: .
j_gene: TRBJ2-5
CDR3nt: TGTGCCAGCAGTCGACAGGGGCGAGAGACCCAGTACTTC
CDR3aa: CASSRQGRETQYF

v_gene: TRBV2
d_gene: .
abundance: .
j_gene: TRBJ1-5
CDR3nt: TGTGCCAGCAGCCCCCAACCGGAGAAAAATCAGCCCCAGCATTTT
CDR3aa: CASSPQPEKNQPQHF

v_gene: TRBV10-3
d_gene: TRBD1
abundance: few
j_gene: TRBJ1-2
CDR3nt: TGTGCCACACAACGACAGGGGTCCGGGATCTATGGCTACACCTTC
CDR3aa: CATQRQGSGIYGYTF

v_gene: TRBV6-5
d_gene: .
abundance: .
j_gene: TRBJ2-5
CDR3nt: TGTGCCAGCAGAGCGCTAGGAACCCTAGGAGAGACCCAGTACTTC
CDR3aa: CASRALGTLGETQYF

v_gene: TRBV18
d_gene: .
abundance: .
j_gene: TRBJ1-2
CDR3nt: TGTGCCAGCTCACTACAACAAGAAGGACTCTATGGCTACACCTTC
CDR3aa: CASSLQQEGLYGYTF

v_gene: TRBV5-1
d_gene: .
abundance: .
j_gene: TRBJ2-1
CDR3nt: TGCGCCAGCAGCTTGGACCCTACGGGTTACCTAAAGGGTTACAATGAGCAGTTCTTC
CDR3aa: CASSLDPTGYLKGYNEQFF

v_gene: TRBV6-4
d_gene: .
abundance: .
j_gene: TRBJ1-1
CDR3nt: TGTGCCAGCTCCGAGCGGGGTGAAGCTTTCTTT
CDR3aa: CASSERGEAFF

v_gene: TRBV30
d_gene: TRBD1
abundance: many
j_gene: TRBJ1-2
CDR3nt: TGTGCCTGGAGCTCCGGGACAGGGTGGGGCTACACCTTC
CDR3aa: CAWSSGTGWGYTF

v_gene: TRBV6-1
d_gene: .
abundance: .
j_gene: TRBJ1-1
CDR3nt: TGTGCCAGCAGAAAGGGGCAGGGGCTTAACACTGAAGCTTTCTTT
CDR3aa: CASRKGQGLNTEAFF

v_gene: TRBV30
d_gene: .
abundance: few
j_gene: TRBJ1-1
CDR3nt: TGTGCCGGGGGCCCAGAACGGATAGATTTCTTT
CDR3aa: CAGGPERIDFF

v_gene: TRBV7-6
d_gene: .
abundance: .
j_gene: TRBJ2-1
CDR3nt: TGTGCCAGCAGCCAGGGACGGAGCTCCTACAATGAGCAGTTCTTC
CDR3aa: CASSQGRSSYNEQFF

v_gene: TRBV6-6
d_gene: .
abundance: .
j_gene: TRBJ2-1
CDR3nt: TGTGCCAGCTCCCCCGAGGACACCTACAATGAGCAGTTCTTC
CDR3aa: CASSPEDTYNEQFF

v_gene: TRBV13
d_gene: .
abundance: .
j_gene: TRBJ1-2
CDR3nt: TGTGCCAGCAGCAAGGGCCTAGCTAACTATGGCTACACCTTC
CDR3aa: CASSKGLANYGYTF

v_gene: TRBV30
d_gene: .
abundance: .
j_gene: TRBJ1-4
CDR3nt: TGTGCCTGGAGTGTCGCGGGATCGGGTGAAAAACTGTTTTTT
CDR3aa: CAWSVAGSGEKLFF

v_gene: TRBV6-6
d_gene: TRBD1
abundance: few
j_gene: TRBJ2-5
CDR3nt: TGTGCCAGCAGAGATGGGACAGGGGGCCAAGAGACCCAGTACTTC
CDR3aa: CASRDGTGGQETQYF

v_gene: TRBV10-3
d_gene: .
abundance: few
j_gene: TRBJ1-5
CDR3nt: TGTGCCATCAGTGAGTACGTAGGGCCCCAGCATTTT
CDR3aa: CAISEYVGPQHF

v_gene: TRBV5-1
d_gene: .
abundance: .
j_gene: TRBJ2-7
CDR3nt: TGCGCCAGCAGCTCCAACTACGAGCAGTACTTC
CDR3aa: CASSSNYEQYF

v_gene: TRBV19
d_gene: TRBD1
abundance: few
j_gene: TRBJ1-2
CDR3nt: TGTGCCAGTAGTTGGGACAGCTATGGCTACACCTTC
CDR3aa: CASSWDSYGYTF